The present T cell receptor (beta chain) was sequenced within a study of CD8 T cells in Susac syndrome. With random hexamers, reverse transcription was performed on roughly 0.45 to 1 ug of RNA. Across 54 Vbeta and 13 Jbeta, immunoSEQ multiplex PCR amplified TCR beta CDR3. TCRdb re-derived calls from the immunoSEQ multiplex PCR reads in MiXCR, one entry per CDR3 protein. Of 160,000 or so distinct CDR3 sequences in the sample, approximately 95% are singletons; the top ten hold less than 0.2%. The CDR3 loop spans 15 amino acids. V was clipped by 6 bases and J by 0 bases, with 14 bases between them. CDR1 and CDR2 (germline): LGHNT, FRNRAP.

This sequence originates from a human donor with multiple sclerosis. The rearrangement joins TRBV12-5 to TRBJ1-1, with D maybe TRBD1 (6 bases). The sample taken for sequencing was CD8+ T cells from PBMCs. CDR3 protein: CASGPEGGMNTEAFF. The CDR3 DNA is TGTGCTAGTGGACCGGAGGGGGGCATGAACACTGAAGCTTTCTTT.